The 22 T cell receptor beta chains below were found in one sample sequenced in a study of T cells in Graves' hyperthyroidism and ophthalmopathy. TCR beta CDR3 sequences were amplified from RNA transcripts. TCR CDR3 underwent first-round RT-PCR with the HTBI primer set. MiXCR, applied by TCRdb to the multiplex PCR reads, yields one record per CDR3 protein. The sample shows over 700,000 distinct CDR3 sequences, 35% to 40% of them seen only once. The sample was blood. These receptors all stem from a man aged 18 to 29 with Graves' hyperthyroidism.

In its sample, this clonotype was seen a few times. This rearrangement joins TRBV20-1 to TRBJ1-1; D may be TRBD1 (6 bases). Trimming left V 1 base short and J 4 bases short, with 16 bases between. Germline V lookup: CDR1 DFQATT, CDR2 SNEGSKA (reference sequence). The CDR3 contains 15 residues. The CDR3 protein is CSARGSTGRGTEAFF. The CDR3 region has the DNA TGCAGTGCTAGAGGTTCAACAGGGAGAGGCACTGAAGCTTTCTTT.

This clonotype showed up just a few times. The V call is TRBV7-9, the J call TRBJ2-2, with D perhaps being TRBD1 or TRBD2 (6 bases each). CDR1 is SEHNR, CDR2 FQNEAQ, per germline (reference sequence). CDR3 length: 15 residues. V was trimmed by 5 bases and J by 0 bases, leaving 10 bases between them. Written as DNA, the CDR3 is TGTGCCAGCAGCGGAGGGGGATCGAACACCGGGGAGCTGTTTTTT. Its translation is CASSGGGSNTGELFF.

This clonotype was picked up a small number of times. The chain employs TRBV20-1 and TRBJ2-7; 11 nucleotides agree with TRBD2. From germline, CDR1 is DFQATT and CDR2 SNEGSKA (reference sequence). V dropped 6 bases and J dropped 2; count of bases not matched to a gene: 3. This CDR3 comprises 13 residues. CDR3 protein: CSALAGGPYEQYF. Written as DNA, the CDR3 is TGCAGTGCCTTAGCGGGAGGGCCCTACGAGCAGTACTTC.

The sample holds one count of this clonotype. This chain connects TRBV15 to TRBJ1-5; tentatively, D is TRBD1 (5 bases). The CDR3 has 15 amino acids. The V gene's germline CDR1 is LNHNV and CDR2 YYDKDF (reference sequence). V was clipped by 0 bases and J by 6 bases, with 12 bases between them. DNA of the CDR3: TGTGCCACCAGCAGAGATTTCTTCGGGACTCAGCCCCAGCATTTT. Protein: CATSRDFFGTQPQHF. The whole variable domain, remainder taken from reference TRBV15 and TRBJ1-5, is DAMVIQNPRYQVTQFGKPVTLSCSQTLNHNVMYWYQQKSSQAPKLLFHYYDKDFNNEADTPDNFQSRRPNTSFCFLDIRSPGLGDTAMYLCATSRDFFGTQPQHFGDGTRLSIL.

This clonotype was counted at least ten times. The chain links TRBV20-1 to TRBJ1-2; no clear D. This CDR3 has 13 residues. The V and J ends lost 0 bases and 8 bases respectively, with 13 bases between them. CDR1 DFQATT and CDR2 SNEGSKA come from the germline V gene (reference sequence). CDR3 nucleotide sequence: TGCAGTGCTAGAGATTGGGGAGCGGGAGGCTACACCTTC. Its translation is CSARDWGAGGYTF.

As DNA, the CDR3 is TGTGCCAGCAGTCCAAGTCCCCGGGACAGCATCTACGAGCAGTACTTC. Protein product: CASSPSPRDSIYEQYF. The J gene is TRBJ2-7, the V gene TRBV5-4; 7 bases agree with TRBD1. V lost 5 bases to trimming and J lost 3 bases; unmatched junction nucleotides: 14. Per the germline V gene, CDR1 is SGHNT and CDR2 is YYREEE (reference sequence). This CDR3 is built from 16 residues.

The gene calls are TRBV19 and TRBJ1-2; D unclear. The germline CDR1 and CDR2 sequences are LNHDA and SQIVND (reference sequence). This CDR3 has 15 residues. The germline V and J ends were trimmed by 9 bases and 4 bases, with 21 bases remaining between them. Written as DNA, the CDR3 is TGTGCCAGCAGCCCGGGTGTAACAGCAGCCTATGGCTACACCTTC. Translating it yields CASSPGVTAAYGYTF.

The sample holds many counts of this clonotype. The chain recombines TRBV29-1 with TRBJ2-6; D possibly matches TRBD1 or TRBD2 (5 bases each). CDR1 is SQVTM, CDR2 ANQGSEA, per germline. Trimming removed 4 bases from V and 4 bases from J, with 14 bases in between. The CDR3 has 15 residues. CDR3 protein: CSVVGGHEGANVLTF. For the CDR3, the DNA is TGCAGCGTTGTAGGAGGACATGAGGGGGCCAACGTCCTGACTTTC.

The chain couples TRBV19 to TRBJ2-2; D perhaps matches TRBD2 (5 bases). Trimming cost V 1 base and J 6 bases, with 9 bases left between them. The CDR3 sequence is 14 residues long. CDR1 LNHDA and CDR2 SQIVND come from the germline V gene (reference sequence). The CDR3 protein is CASSIGELSGELFF. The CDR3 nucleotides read TGTGCCAGTAGTATAGGGGAGCTGTCCGGGGAGCTGTTTTTT.

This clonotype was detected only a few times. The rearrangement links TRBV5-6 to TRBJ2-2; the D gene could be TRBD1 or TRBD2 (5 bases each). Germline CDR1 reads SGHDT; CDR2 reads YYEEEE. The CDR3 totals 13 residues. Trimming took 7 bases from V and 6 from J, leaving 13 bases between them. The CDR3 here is CASGTTKAGELFF. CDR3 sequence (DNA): TGTGCCAGCGGGACGACTAAGGCCGGGGAGCTGTTTTTT.

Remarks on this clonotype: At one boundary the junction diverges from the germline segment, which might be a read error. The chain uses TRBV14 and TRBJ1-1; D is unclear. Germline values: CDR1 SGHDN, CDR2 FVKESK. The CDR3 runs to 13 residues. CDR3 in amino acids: CASSQQTNTESFF. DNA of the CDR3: TGTGCCAGCAGCCAACAGACGAACACTGAATCTTTCTTT.

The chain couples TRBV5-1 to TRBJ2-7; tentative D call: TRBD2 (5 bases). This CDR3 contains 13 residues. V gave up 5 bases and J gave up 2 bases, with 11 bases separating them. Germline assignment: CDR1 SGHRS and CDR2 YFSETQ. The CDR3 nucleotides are TGCGCCAGCAGTCGATCGGAGGCCTACGAGCAGTACTTC. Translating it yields CASSRSEAYEQYF.

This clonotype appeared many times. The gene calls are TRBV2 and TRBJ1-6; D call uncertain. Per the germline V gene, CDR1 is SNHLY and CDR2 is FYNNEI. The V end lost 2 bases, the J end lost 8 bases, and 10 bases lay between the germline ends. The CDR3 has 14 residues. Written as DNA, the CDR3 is TGTGCCAGCAGTGAAAGCGGTGGGGATTCACCCCTCCACTTT. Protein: CASSESGGDSPLHF. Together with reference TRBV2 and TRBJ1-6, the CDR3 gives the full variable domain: EPEVTQTPSHQVTQMGQEVILRCVPISNHLYFYWYRQILGQKVEFLVSFYNNEISEKSEIFDDQFSVERPDGSNFTLKIRSTKLEDSAMYFCASSESGGDSPLHFGNGTRLTVT.

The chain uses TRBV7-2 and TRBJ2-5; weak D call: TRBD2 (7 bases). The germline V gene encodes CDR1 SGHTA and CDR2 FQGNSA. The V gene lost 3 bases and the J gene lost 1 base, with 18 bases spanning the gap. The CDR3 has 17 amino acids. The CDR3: CASSFVRGGLFQETQYF. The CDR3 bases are TGTGCCAGCAGCTTTGTTAGGGGGGGCCTTTTCCAAGAGACCCAGTACTTC. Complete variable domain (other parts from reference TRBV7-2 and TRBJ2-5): GAGVSQSPSNKVTEKGKDVELRCDPISGHTALYWYRQSLGQGLEFLIYFQGNSAPDKSGLPSDRFSAERTGGSVSTLTIQRTQQEDSAVYLCASSFVRGGLFQETQYFGPGTRLLVL.

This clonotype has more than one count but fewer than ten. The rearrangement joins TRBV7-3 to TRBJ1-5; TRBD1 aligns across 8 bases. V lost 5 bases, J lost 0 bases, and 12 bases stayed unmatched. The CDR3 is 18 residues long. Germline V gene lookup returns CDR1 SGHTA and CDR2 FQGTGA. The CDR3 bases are TGTGCCAGCAGCCGGGTGGGACAGGATCTATATAGCAATCAGCCCCAGCATTTT. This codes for CASSRVGQDLYSNQPQHF.

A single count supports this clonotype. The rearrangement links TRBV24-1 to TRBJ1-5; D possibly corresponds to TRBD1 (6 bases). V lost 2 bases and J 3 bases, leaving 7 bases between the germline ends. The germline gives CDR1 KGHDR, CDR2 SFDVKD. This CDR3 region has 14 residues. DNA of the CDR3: TGTGCCACCAGTGATTCGGGGGCCAATCAGCCCCAGCATTTT. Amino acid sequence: CATSDSGANQPQHF.

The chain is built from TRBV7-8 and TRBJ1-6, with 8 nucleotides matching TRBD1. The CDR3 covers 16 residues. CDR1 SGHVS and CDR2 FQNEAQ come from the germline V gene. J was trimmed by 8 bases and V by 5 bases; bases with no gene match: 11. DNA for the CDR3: TGTGCCAGCAGCCCCCACCTGGACAGGGTCGATTCACCCCTCCACTTT. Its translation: CASSPHLDRVDSPLHF.

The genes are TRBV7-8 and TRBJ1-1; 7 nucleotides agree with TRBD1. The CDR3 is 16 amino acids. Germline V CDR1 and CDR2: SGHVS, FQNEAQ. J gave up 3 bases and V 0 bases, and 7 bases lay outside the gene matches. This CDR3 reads CASSLAQGGADTEAFF. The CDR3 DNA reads TGTGCCAGCAGCTTAGCCCAGGGGGGTGCGGACACTGAAGCTTTCTTT.

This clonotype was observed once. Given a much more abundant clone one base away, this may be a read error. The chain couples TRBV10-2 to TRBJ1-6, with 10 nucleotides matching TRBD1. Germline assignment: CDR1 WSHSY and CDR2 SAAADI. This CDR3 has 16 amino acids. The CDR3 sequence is CASTGQGGIYNPPLHF. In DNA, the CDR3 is TGCGCCAGCACCGGACAGGGGGGGATCTATAATCCACCCCTCCACTTT.

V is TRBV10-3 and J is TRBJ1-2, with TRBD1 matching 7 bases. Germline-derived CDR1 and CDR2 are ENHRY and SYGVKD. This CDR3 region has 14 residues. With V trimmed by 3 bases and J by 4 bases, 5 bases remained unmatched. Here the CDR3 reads CAISDDRAAYGYTF. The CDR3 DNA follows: TGTGCCATCAGTGATGACAGGGCGGCCTATGGCTACACCTTC.

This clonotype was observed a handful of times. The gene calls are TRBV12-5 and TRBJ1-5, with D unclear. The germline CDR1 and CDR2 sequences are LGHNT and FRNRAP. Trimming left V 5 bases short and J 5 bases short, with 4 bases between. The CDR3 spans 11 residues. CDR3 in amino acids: CASGEHQPQHF. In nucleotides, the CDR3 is TGTGCTAGTGGTGAGCATCAGCCCCAGCATTTT. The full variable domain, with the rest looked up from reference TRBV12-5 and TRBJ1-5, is DARVTQTPRHKVTEMGQEVTMRCQPILGHNTVFWYRQTMMQGLELLAYFRNRAPLDDSGMPKDRFSAEMPDATLATLKIQPSEPRDSAVYFCASGEHQPQHFGDGTRLSIL.

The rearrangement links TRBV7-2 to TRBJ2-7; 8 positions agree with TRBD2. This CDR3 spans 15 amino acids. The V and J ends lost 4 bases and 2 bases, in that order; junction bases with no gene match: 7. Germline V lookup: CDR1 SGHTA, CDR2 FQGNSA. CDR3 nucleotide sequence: TGTGCCAGCAGCTGGGGAGCGGGAGTTGCCTACGAGCAGTACTTC. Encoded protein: CASSWGAGVAYEQYF.